One sample yielded the 31 T cell receptor beta chains listed below, sequenced in a study of blood T cell repertoires in COVID-19. Here immunoSEQ multiplex PCR was the method, and the copy in TCRdb shows in-frame clones only, minus some. The table includes approximately 350,000 clones, approximately 84% detected once. Sequencing input: PBMCs or T cells enriched from blood (not recorded which). Source of these receptors: a young woman who had recovered from COVID-19.

The chain uses TRBV27 and TRBJ2-2; 7 nucleotides align to TRBD2. The trim removed 7 bases at V and 0 bases at J, leaving 11 bases unmatched. The CDR3 runs to 17 residues. Looked up from germline, CDR1 is MNHEY and CDR2 is SMNVEV (reference sequence). DNA for the CDR3: TGTGCCAGCACTTCCCCTCGCGGGAGAACGAACACCGGGGAGCTGTTTTTT. It specifies CASTSPRGRTNTGELFF.

This chain uses TRBV2 with TRBJ2-1; 12 bases match TRBD2. Germline V gene data show CDR1 as SNHLY and CDR2 as FYNNEI. Trimming cost V 4 bases and J 6 bases; bases outside gene matches: 4. The CDR3 runs 15 residues. CDR3 nucleotide sequence: TGTGCCAGCAGTGTTGGACTAGCGGGACTCAATGAGCAGTTCTTC. Translating it yields CASSVGLAGLNEQFF.

The chain employs TRBV7-9 and TRBJ2-2; 7 positions agree with TRBD2. After removal of 5 bases from V and 5 bases from J, the junction contained 8 bases not matched to a gene. This CDR3 comprises 15 residues. Germline lookup yields CDR1 SEHNR and CDR2 FQNEAQ (reference sequence). The CDR3 DNA reads as TGTGCCAGCAGCCAGGGACTACGTGGGACCGGGGAGCTGTTTTTT. Amino acids: CASSQGLRGTGELFF.

V usage is TRBV5-1 and J usage is TRBJ1-1; TRBD1 agrees at 7 bases. Germline CDR1 and CDR2: SGHRS and YFSETQ. V lost 2 bases and J lost 1; bases outside the gene matches: 5. This CDR3 has 15 amino acids. In DNA, the CDR3 is TGCGCCAGCAGCTTATTGAGGACAGGGAACACTGAAGCTTTCTTT. This gives the protein CASSLLRTGNTEAFF.

The chain is built from TRBV7-2 and TRBJ2-1; TRBD2 matches 8 bases. Unmatched junction bases numbered 7, after V lost 5 bases and J lost 1 base. In germline, CDR1 is SGHTA, CDR2 FQGNSA. The CDR3 sequence is 16 residues long. CDR3 coding DNA: TGTGCCAGCAGCCCCTATTCTAGCGGGTCCTACAATGAGCAGTTCTTC. Amino acid sequence: CASSPYSSGSYNEQFF.

The genes are TRBV5-8 and TRBJ2-7; 9 bases fit TRBD1. Germline-derived CDR1 and CDR2 are SGHTS and YDEGEE. The V and J ends lost 4 bases and 3 bases, in that order; junction bases with no gene match: 8. There are 15 residues in the CDR3. The CDR3 nucleotides are TGTGCCAGCAGCCAGACCGGGACAGGGAACTACGAGCAGTACTTC. It codes for CASSQTGTGNYEQYF.

The gene calls are TRBV5-1 and TRBJ1-2; maybe TRBD1 (5 bases). V was shortened by 4 bases and J by 8 bases, with 30 bases between the two germline ends. This CDR3 is 18 amino acids long. From germline, CDR1 is SGHRS and CDR2 YFSETQ. The chain's CDR3 is CASSTTYFPGLRVEGYTF. The CDR3 DNA is TGCGCCAGCAGCACTACCTATTTCCCGGGACTTAGGGTCGAAGGCTACACCTTC. The full variable domain, in which reference TRBV5-1 and TRBJ1-2 provide the parts outside the CDR3, is KAGVTQTPRYLIKTRGQQVTLSCSPISGHRSVSWYQQTPGQGLQFLFEYFSETQRNKGNFPGRFSGRQFSNSRSEMNVSTLELGDSALYLCASSTTYFPGLRVEGYTFGSGTRLTVV.

CDR3 bases: TGCAGCGTTGACAGAGGGCCTAGCGGTAATCTAGAGCAGTTCTTC. Its protein is CSVDRGPSGNLEQFF. The chain carries TRBV29-1 and TRBJ2-1, with TRBD2 identical over 7 bases. V was clipped by 3 bases and J by 10 bases; unmatched bases: 15. In germline, CDR1 is SQVTM, CDR2 ANQGSEA. The length of the CDR3 is 15 residues.

The chain has TRBV27 and TRBJ1-1; D not certain. Germline V CDR1 and CDR2: MNHEY, SMNVEV (reference sequence). With 6 bases removed from V and 4 bases from J, the gap between germline ends came to 21 bases. CDR3 size: 16 residues. The CDR3 sequence: CASSLVRVVRSTEAFF. The CDR3 coding sequence is TGTGCCAGCAGCCTGGTGCGGGTTGTGAGAAGCACTGAAGCTTTCTTT.

The chain joins TRBV18 to TRBJ1-1, with 8 bases identical to TRBD1. The CDR3 has 14 amino acids. The junction had 8 bases not matched to a gene; V was cut back by 3 bases and J by 8 bases. Germline assignment: CDR1 KGHSH and CDR2 LQKENI. In nucleotides, the CDR3 is TGTGCCAGCTCACCGCGGCAGGGGGCCCAGGAAGCTTTCTTT. This translates into CASSPRQGAQEAFF.

This chain uses TRBV11-2 with TRBJ2-7; D possibly corresponds to TRBD2 (6 bases). The CDR3 contains 14 residues. V lost 2 bases and J 6 bases, leaving 14 bases between the germline ends. Germline lookup yields CDR1 SGHAT and CDR2 FQNNGV. The CDR3: CASSLPRGGPEQYF. The CDR3 DNA reads TGTGCCAGCAGCTTACCGCGGGGTGGTCCCGAGCAGTACTTC.

Note on this clone: The sample carries other DNA sequences with the same CDR3. The CDR3 is CASSISTGTEAFF. CDR3 DNA sequence: TGTGCCAGTAGTATCTCGACAGGCACTGAAGCTTTCTTT. The rearrangement joins TRBV19 to TRBJ1-1; a possible D gene is TRBD1 (6 bases). V was pared by 3 bases and J by 4 bases, with 9 bases between. CDR1 and CDR2 from the germline V gene are LNHDA and SQIVND (reference sequence). The CDR3 consists of 13 residues.

J is TRBJ1-1 and V is TRBV5-4, with D tentatively TRBD1 (5 bases). Germline loops: CDR1 SGHNT, CDR2 YYREEE (reference sequence). The CDR3 covers 13 residues. The V and J ends lost 5 bases and 4 bases respectively, with 12 bases between them. The CDR3 DNA reads as TGTGCCAGCAGTTCAGGGAAATTCACTGAAGCTTTCTTT. This encodes CASSSGKFTEAFF.

The CDR3 DNA reads TGTGCCAGTGGGGGGACAGCTAATGAAAAACTGTTTTTT. It is translated as CASGGTANEKLFF. The chain couples TRBV28 to TRBJ1-4, with TRBD1 matching 7 bases. The germline CDR1 and CDR2 sequences are MDHEN and SYDVKM. J gave up 3 bases and V 9 bases, and 4 bases lay outside the gene matches. This CDR3 contains 13 residues.

As concerns this clone: The same CDR3 can be traced to other DNA sequences in this sample. This chain uses TRBV30 with TRBJ1-6; the match to TRBD1 covers 8 bases. The V and J ends lost 1 base and 1 base, in that order; junction bases with no gene match: 0. CDR3 size: 15 residues. Germline-derived CDR1 and CDR2 are GTSNPN and SVGIG (reference sequence). CDR3 protein: CAWSGQGSYNSPLHF. CDR3 nucleotides: TGTGCCTGGAGTGGACAGGGGTCCTATAATTCACCCCTCCACTTT.

V gene TRBV27 combines with J gene TRBJ2-7; TRBD2 agrees at 8 bases. V trimming: 0 bases; J trimming: 2 bases; junction bases outside the gene matches: 6. This CDR3 is 16 amino acids long. The germline CDR1 and CDR2 sequences are MNHEY and SMNVEV (reference sequence). As DNA, the CDR3 is TGTGCCAGCAGTTTATCGCAGCGGGAGCGTACCTACGAGCAGTACTTC. Protein product: CASSLSQRERTYEQYF.

This CDR3 reads CASSSGQYLSYEQYF. CDR3 in DNA: TGCGCCAGCAGCTCGGGACAGTACCTCTCCTACGAGCAGTACTTC. The rearrangement joins TRBV5-1 to TRBJ2-7; TRBD1 matches at 7 bases. CDR3 size: 15 residues. The germline gives CDR1 SGHRS, CDR2 YFSETQ. Trimming removed 3 bases from V and 0 bases from J; junction bases left unmatched: 6.

This clone occurred a few times. V and J are TRBV5-8 and TRBJ2-3; the match to TRBD2 covers 11 bases. V lost 0 bases, J lost 4 bases, and 1 base stayed unmatched. Germline V lookup: CDR1 SGHTS, CDR2 YDEGEE. The CDR3 extends over 15 amino acids. CDR3 coding DNA: TGTGCCAGCAGCTTGGTTAGCGGGGGGGCAGATACGCAGTATTTT. Translation gives CASSLVSGGADTQYF. Looking up the rest from reference TRBV5-8 and TRBJ2-3 gives the full variable domain: EAGVTQSPTHLIKTRGQQATLRCSPISGHTSVYWYQQALGLGLQFLLWYDEGEERNRGNFPPRFSGRQFPNYSSELNVNALELEDSALYLCASSLVSGGADTQYFGPGTRLTVL.

This chain uses TRBV6-4 with TRBJ2-1; D perhaps matches TRBD2 (6 bases). The CDR3 length is 16 residues. Per germline, CDR1 MRHNA and CDR2 SNTAGT. Trimming shortened V by 2 bases and J by 7 bases, and 18 bases separated the two germline ends. The CDR3 DNA reads as TGTGCCAGCAGTGACATTAGCGGAGGACCTCGGAATGAGCAGTTCTTC. It codes for CASSDISGGPRNEQFF.

V is TRBV27 and J is TRBJ1-1; a possible D gene is TRBD1 (5 bases). Trimming removed 3 bases at V and 7 bases at J, with 21 bases between. The CDR3 totals 16 residues. CDR1 and CDR2 from the germline V gene are MNHEY and SMNVEV (reference sequence). Written as DNA, the CDR3 is TGTGCCAGCAGTTTTTTCGGAAGGGCGGGGGGGAGTGAAGCTTTCTTT. This codes for CASSFFGRAGGSEAFF.

This clone was detected once. V usage is TRBV14 and J usage is TRBJ2-7; TRBD2 matches at 8 bases. The CDR3 totals 15 residues. V gave up 2 bases and J gave up 2 bases; unmatched junction bases: 5. Germline V gives CDR1 SGHDN, CDR2 FVKESK. The CDR3 coding sequence is TGTGCCAGCAGCCAATTAGCGGGACCCCCCTACGAGCAGTACTTC. Residues: CASSQLAGPPYEQYF.

This sequence joins TRBV15 and TRBJ2-1, with 9 bases matching TRBD2. The V gene's germline CDR1 is LNHNV and CDR2 YYDKDF (reference sequence). J lost 3 bases, V lost 0 bases, and 0 bases had no gene match. There are 15 residues in the CDR3. The CDR3 coding sequence is TGTGCCACCAGCAGAGATAGCGGGGGCTACAATGAGCAGTTCTTC. Its protein product is CATSRDSGGYNEQFF.

The rearrangement links TRBV9 to TRBJ1-2; 7 bases agree with TRBD1. The CDR3 covers 15 residues. Losses at the gene ends were 4 bases for V and 0 bases for J; bases not matched to a gene: 6. Germline CDR1 and CDR2: SGDLS and YYNGEE. The CDR3 spells CASSTGTAPNYGYTF. The CDR3 region has the DNA TGTGCCAGCAGCACCGGGACAGCTCCTAACTATGGCTACACCTTC.

The rearrangement uses TRBV7-9 and TRBJ2-7; 9 nucleotides agree with TRBD1. V lost 6 bases to trimming and J lost 4 bases; unmatched junction nucleotides: 4. The CDR3 consists of 13 residues. The V gene's germline CDR1 is SEHNR and CDR2 FQNEAQ (reference sequence). The CDR3 is CASRLQGAYEQYF. Written as DNA, the CDR3 is TGTGCCAGCAGATTACAGGGGGCATACGAGCAGTACTTC.

The chain joins TRBV9 to TRBJ1-5; D is perhaps TRBD1 (5 bases). Germline values: CDR1 SGDLS, CDR2 YYNGEE. The length of the CDR3 is 15 residues. Between the trimmed V and J ends, which lost 0 bases and 3 bases, there was a span of 10 bases. As DNA, the CDR3 is TGTGCCAGCAGCGTAGGCGGGGGAATCAATCAGCCCCAGCATTTT. This translates into CASSVGGGINQPQHF.

The chain combines TRBV16 with TRBJ2-5; 7 nucleotides align to TRBD2. The junction had 10 bases not matched to a gene; V was cut back by 1 base and J by 5 bases. The CDR3 totals 16 residues. Germline CDR1 reads KGHSY; CDR2 reads FQNENV. The CDR3 DNA sequence: TGTGCCAGCAGCCAATTGGGGGGGGACCTTCGCGAGACCCAGTACTTC. This translates into CASSQLGGDLRETQYF. The full variable domain, completed using reference TRBV16 and TRBJ2-5, is GEEVAQTPKHLVRGEGQKAKLYCAPIKGHSYVFWYQQVLKNEFKFLISFQNENVFDETGMPKERFSAKCLPNSPCSLEIQATKLEDSAVYFCASSQLGGDLRETQYFGPGTRLLVL.

About this clone itself: Other DNA sequences in the sample encode the same CDR3. This rearrangement joins TRBV5-1 to TRBJ2-5; 11 nucleotides match TRBD2. V dropped 3 bases and J dropped 4; count of bases not matched to a gene: 2. CDR3 length: 14 amino acids. The germline CDR1 and CDR2 sequences are SGHRS and YFSETQ. CDR3 nucleotides: TGCGCCAGCAGCTCCCTAGCGGGAGGAGAGACCCAGTACTTC. This encodes CASSSLAGGETQYF.

A single count supports this clone. The chain couples TRBV5-1 to TRBJ1-6; 7 bases are shared with TRBD1. V lost 2 bases, J lost 9 bases, and 8 bases stayed unmatched. CDR1 SGHRS and CDR2 YFSETQ come from the germline V gene. This CDR3 has 15 residues. CDR3 residues: CASSLGQARGSPLHF. The CDR3 DNA is TGCGCCAGCAGCTTAGGACAGGCCCGGGGTTCACCCCTCCACTTT.

This clone appeared once. The J gene is TRBJ2-1, the V gene TRBV3-1 (or the pseudogene TRBV3-2); 11 nucleotides match TRBD2. The CDR3 extends over 14 amino acids. Germline loops: CDR1 LGHDT, CDR2 YNNKEL (reference sequence). Trimming removed 6 bases from V and 8 bases from J; junction bases left unmatched: 6. The CDR3 loop is CASSPSGRIDEQFF. The CDR3 region has the DNA TGTGCCAGCAGTCCTAGCGGGAGGATCGATGAGCAGTTCTTC.

V and J are TRBV27 and TRBJ2-3; 9 nucleotides align to TRBD1. The junction had 17 bases not matched to a gene; V was cut back by 3 bases and J by 4 bases. In germline, CDR1 is MNHEY, CDR2 SMNVEV (reference sequence). This CDR3 has 19 residues. CDR3 coding DNA: TGTGCCAGCAGTTTCCGATCGGCTTTCGGGACAGGGATAGCAGATACGCAGTATTTT. Its protein is CASSFRSAFGTGIADTQYF.

The rearrangement joins TRBV19 to TRBJ1-6; D remains ambiguous. Per the germline V gene, CDR1 is LNHDA and CDR2 is SQIVND (reference sequence). V was cut by 8 bases and J by 2 bases, with 10 bases left in between. CDR3 length: 14 amino acids. In DNA, the CDR3 is TGTGCCAGTCGTCCCGCAGCCTATAATTCACCCCTCCACTTT. Protein product: CASRPAAYNSPLHF.